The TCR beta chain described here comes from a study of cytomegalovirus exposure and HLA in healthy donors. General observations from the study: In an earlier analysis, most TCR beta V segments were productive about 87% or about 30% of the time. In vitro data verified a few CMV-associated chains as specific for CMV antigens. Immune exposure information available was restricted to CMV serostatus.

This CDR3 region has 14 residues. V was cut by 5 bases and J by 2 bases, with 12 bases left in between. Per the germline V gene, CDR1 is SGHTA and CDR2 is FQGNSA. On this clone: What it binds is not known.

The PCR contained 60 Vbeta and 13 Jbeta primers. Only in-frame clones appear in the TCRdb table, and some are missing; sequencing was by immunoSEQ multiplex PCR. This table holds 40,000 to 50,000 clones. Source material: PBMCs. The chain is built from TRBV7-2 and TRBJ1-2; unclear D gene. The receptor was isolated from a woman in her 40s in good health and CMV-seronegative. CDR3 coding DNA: TGTGCCAGCAGCATTGTCGGGATCAACTATGGCTACACCTTC. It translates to CASSIVGINYGYTF. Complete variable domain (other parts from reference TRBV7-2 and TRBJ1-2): GAGVSQSPSNKVTEKGKDVELRCDPISGHTALYWYRQSLGQGLEFLIYFQGNSAPDKSGLPSDRFSAERTGGSVSTLTIQRTQQEDSAVYLCASSIVGINYGYTFGSGTRLTVV.